The 10 T cell receptor beta chains reported below all come from one sample, sequenced in a study of T cells in Graves' hyperthyroidism and ophthalmopathy. RNA transcripts provided the source from which TCR beta CDR3 regions were amplified. The TCR CDR3 first-round RT-PCR relied on the HTBI primer set. TCRdb used MiXCR to reprocess the multiplex PCR reads, holding one entry per CDR3 protein. This table holds hundreds of thousands of distinct CDR3 sequences, roughly 15% found once. Sequenced: blood. The receptors were gathered from a woman younger than 35 with Graves' hyperthyroidism.

As for this clonotype: A much larger clone differs from this one at a single base, so this may be a read error. The gene calls are TRBV11-3 and TRBJ1-2, with 10 bases aligning to TRBD1. Trimming cost V 11 bases and J 6 bases; bases outside gene matches: 6. Germline lookup yields CDR1 SGHNT and CDR2 YENEEA. CDR3 size: 12 residues. CDR3 nucleotides: TGTGCCTCCTGGGACAGGGGAAATGGCTACACCTTC. Translating it yields CASWDRGNGYTF.

The V call is TRBV19, the J call TRBJ2-2; 8 nucleotides match TRBD1. This CDR3 is built from 17 residues. With V trimmed by 0 bases and J by 3 bases, 6 bases remained unmatched. The germline V gene encodes CDR1 LNHDA and CDR2 SQIVND (reference sequence). CDR3 in amino acids: CASSIDRRTGYTGELFF. The CDR3 DNA reads as TGTGCCAGTAGTATAGATCGGAGGACAGGGTACACCGGGGAGCTGTTTTTT.

This clonotype appeared a few times. The chain recombines TRBV19 with TRBJ1-5; 10 bases agree with TRBD1. The CDR3 covers 16 residues. Per germline, CDR1 LNHDA and CDR2 SQIVND (reference sequence). V trimming: 7 bases; J trimming: 0 bases; junction bases outside the gene matches: 6. CDR3 protein: CASTRTGGLSNQPQHF. The CDR3 nucleotides are TGTGCCAGTACCCGGACAGGGGGGCTTAGCAATCAGCCCCAGCATTTT. The full variable domain, completed using reference TRBV19 and TRBJ1-5, is DGGITQSPKYLFRKEGQNVTLSCEQNLNHDAMYWYRQDPGQGLRLIYYSQIVNDFQKGDIAEGYSVSREKKESFPLTVTSAQKNPTAFYLCASTRTGGLSNQPQHFGDGTRLSIL.

V gene TRBV9 combines with J gene TRBJ2-1, with TRBD1 matching 7 bases. V was pared by 4 bases and J by 0 bases, with 4 bases of the junction left unmatched. Germline V gene data show CDR1 as SGDLS and CDR2 as YYNGEE. The CDR3 has 15 amino acids. The CDR3 is CASSPQGDSYNEQFF. Here the CDR3 DNA reads TGTGCCAGCAGCCCCCAGGGGGACTCCTACAATGAGCAGTTCTTC.

In its sample, this clonotype was seen a few times. V usage is TRBV10-3 and J usage is TRBJ2-2; D not resolved. Looked up from germline, CDR1 is ENHRY and CDR2 is SYGVKD. Trimming took off 2 bases at V and 0 bases at J, with 7 bases between the two ends. The CDR3 is 15 residues long. The CDR3 nucleotides read TGTGCCATCAGTGAGGGGCCTACGAACACCGGGGAGCTGTTTTTT. It yields the protein CAISEGPTNTGELFF.

This clonotype was recorded at least ten times. The V and J genes are TRBV30 and TRBJ2-7, with D uncertain. This CDR3 comprises 12 residues. V lost 2 bases and J 2 bases, leaving 7 bases between the germline ends. The germline V gene has CDR1 GTSNPN and CDR2 SVGIG (reference sequence). The DNA of the CDR3 is TGTGCCTGGAGTTTCGGTCCCTACGAGCAGTACTTC. It codes for CAWSFGPYEQYF.

V gene TRBV6-1 combines with J gene TRBJ1-6; D is ambiguous. Trimming removed 8 bases at V and 7 bases at J, with 21 bases between. Germline V lookup: CDR1 MNHNS, CDR2 SASEGT. This CDR3 comprises 16 residues. This CDR3 is CASSPYTGRSNSPLHF. The CDR3 nucleotides read TGTGCCAGCTCACCTTATACTGGACGTTCCAATTCACCCCTCCACTTT.

There are many counts of this clonotype. CDR3 nucleotide sequence: TGTGCCAGCAGCCCGGGACAGGGTAACTACGAGCAGTACTTC. Amino acids: CASSPGQGNYEQYF. The gene calls are TRBV19 and TRBJ2-7; the match to TRBD1 covers 9 bases. CDR1 and CDR2 (germline): LNHDA, SQIVND (reference sequence). Trimming at V came to 9 bases and at J to 3 bases, leaving 9 bases not matched to a gene. CDR3 length: 14 residues. Based on the CDR3 plus reference TRBV19 and TRBJ2-7, the full variable domain is DGGITQSPKYLFRKEGQNVTLSCEQNLNHDAMYWYRQDPGQGLRLIYYSQIVNDFQKGDIAEGYSVSREKKESFPLTVTSAQKNPTAFYLCASSPGQGNYEQYFGPGTRLTVT.

This chain links TRBV6-2 or TRBV6-3 with TRBJ1-5; D call uncertain. This CDR3 contains 13 residues. Between the trimmed V and J ends, which lost 6 bases and 8 bases, there was a span of 14 bases. CDR1 and CDR2 (germline): MNHEY, SVGEGT. CDR3 coding DNA: TGTGCCAGCAGAACCGAGTGGGGTAAGCCCCAGCATTTT. Translating it yields CASRTEWGKPQHF.

This clonotype was counted at least ten times. The chain carries TRBV7-9 and TRBJ1-1, with D possibly being TRBD1 (6 bases). This CDR3 spans 13 amino acids. Germline V CDR1 and CDR2: SEHNR, FQNEAQ (reference sequence). Trimming took off 5 bases at V and 3 bases at J, with 10 bases between the two ends. The CDR3 loop is CASSTGQYTEAFF. In DNA, the CDR3 is TGTGCCAGCAGCACCGGACAGTACACTGAAGCTTTCTTT. The variable domain in full, completed from reference TRBV7-9 and TRBJ1-1, reads DTGVSQNPRHKITKRGQNVTFRCDPISEHNRLYWYRQTLGQGPEFLTYFQNEAQLEKSRLLSDRFSAERPKGSFSTLEIQRTEQGDSAMYLCASSTGQYTEAFFGQGTRLTVV.